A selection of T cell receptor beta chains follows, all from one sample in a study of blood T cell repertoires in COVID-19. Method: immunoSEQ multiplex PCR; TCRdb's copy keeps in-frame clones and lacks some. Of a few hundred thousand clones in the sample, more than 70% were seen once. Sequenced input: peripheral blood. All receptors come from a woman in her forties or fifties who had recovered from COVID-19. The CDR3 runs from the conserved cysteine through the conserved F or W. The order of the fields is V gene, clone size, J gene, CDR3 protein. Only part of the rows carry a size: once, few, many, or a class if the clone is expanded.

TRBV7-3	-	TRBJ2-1	CASSLTPRTSSSNLNEQFF
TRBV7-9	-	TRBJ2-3	CASSYPKGGADTQYF
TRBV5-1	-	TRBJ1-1	CASSFGQGGTEAFF
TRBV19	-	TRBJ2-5	CASSTAGDLETQYF
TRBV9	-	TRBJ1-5	CASSVGVWEDQPQHF
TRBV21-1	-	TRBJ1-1	CASSKVRPEKGTEAFF
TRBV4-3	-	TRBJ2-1	CASSQDPYNEQFF
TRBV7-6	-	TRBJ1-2	CASSPRTGAYNFGYTF
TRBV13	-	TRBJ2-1	CASSGIGASGGNEQFF
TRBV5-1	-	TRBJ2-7	CASSLSGQGVHEQYF
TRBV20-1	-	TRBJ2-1	CSASGLSAGVSYNEQFF
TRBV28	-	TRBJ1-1	CASSFGGTEAFF
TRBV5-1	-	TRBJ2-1	CASSLKTAGGYNEQFF
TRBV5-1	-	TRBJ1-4	CASSLFGLVGEKLFF
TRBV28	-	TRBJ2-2	CASRGSGNSAGGTGELFF
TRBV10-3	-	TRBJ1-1	CAISGLGSDTEAFF
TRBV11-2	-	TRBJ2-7	CASSQTGGAYEQYF
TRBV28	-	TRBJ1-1	CASRPRDRGRQAFF
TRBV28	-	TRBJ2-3	CASRFRDTQYF
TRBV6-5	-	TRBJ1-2	CASSQGVHYGYTF
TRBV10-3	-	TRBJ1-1	CAIRDYRFPEAFF
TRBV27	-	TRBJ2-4	CATSRLAGSSKNIQYF
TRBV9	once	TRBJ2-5	CASSVGASGGQETQYF
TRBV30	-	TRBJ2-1	CAWSGLAGGQFF
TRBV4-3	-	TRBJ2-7	CASSHLPVGQGIYEQYF
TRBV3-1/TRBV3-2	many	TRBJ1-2	CASGKKAANYGYTF
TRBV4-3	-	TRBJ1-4	CASSHGTGGEKLFF
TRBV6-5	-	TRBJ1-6	CASSFDRAGSPLHF
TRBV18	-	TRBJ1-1	CASSTYRGGTEAFF
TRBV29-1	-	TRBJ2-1	CSVISGEGTYNEQFF
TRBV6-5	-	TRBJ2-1	CASSSTGTGGYNEQFF
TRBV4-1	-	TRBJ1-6	CASSQSRVGSPLHF
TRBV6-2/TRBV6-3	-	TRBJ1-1	CASSRTRQATEAFF
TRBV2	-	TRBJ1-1	CASRTVNTEAFF
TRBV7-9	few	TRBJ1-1	CASSPGQGNTEAFF
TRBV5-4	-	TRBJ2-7	CASSRTGLEQYF
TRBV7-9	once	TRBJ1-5	CASSLASGANQPQHF
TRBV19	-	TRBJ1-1	CASRTGVYTEAFF
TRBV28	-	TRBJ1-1	CASVDRADTEAFF
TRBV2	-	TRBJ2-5	CATRTSGGETQYF
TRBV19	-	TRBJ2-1	CASSIVKGAGIYNEQFF
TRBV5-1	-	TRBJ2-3	CASTPGGTDTQYF
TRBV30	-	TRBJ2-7	CAWGGGHEQYF
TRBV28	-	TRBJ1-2	CASSLGQGYGYTF
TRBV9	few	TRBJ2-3	CASSSRGVRSPDTQYF
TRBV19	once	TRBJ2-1	CASSIRTSDEQFF
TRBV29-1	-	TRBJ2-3	CSAWTGPTDTQYF
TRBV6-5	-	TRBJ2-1	CASRGETGRYNEQFF
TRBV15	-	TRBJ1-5	CATSGMTGGIGNQPQHF
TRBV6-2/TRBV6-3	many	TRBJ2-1	CASSHSLAGGYGEQFF
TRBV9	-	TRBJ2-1	CASSVSGVPNNEQFF